This TCR beta chain was sequenced in a study of CD8 T cells in Susac syndrome. Points from the study as a whole: In its TCR sequencing and HLA analysis, the study acknowledged that the number of individuals was relatively small.

The CDR3 runs 15 residues. Germline CDR1 is LGHDT and CDR2 is YNNKEL (reference sequence). V was pared by 5 bases and J by 1 base, with 14 bases between. Healthy donors acted as controls, with matching for age and sex. TEMRA cells were FACS-enriched, while CD8+ and CD4+ T cells were negatively isolated. With regard to this clonotype: Its antigen is unidentified.

RNA, at roughly 0.5 to 1 ug, was reverse transcribed with random hexamers. Across 54 Vbeta and 13 Jbeta, TCR beta CDR3 was amplified with immunoSEQ multiplex PCR. TCRdb re-derived calls from the immunoSEQ multiplex PCR reads in MiXCR, one entry per CDR3 protein. The data show some 100,000 distinct CDR3 sequences, around 90% seen once. The receptor comes from a human donor in good health. Sequencing was carried out using CD4+ T cells from PBMCs. V usage is TRBV3-1 and J usage is TRBJ2-5; D gene ambiguous. This CDR3 reads CASSFGGQSQETQYF. Here the CDR3 DNA reads TGTGCCAGCAGCTTCGGCGGCCAGTCCCAAGAGACCCAGTACTTC.